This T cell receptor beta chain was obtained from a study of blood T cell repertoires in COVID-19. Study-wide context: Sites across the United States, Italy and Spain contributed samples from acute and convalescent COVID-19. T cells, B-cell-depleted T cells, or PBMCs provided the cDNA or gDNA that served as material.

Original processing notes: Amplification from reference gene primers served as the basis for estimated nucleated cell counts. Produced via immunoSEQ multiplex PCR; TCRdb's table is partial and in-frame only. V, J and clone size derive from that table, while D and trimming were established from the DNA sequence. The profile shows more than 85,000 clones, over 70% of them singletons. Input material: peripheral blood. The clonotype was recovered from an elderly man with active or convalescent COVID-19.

In nucleotides, the CDR3 is TGTGCCAGCAGTGTACTCTATCGGGACAGAGGAAACACCATATATTTT. It translates to CASSVLYRDRGNTIYF. This rearrangement joins TRBV2 to TRBJ1-3; 7 bases fit TRBD1. V lost 4 bases and J lost 4; bases outside the gene matches: 10. Looked up from germline, CDR1 is SNHLY and CDR2 is FYNNEI. This CDR3 region has 16 residues.